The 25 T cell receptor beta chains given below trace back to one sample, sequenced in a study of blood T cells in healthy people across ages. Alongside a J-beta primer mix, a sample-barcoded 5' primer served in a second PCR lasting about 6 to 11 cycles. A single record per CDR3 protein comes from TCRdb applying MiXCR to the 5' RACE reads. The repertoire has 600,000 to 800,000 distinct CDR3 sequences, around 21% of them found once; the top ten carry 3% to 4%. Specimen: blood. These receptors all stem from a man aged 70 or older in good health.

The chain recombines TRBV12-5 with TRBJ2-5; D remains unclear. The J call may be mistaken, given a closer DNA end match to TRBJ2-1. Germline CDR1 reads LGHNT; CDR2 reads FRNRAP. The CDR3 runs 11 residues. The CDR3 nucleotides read TGTGCTAGTGGTTTGAAGGATGAGCAGTTCTTC. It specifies CASGLKDEQFF.

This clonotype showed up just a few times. The CDR3 loop is CASSLARRTEAFF. CDR3 bases: TGTGCCAGCAGCTTAGCGCGGCGTACTGAAGCTTTCTTT. The chain links TRBV7-6 to TRBJ1-1; D unresolved. CDR3 length: 13 residues. V shed 0 bases and J shed 5 bases, with 7 bases lying between them. The germline V gene encodes CDR1 SGHVS and CDR2 FNYEAQ.

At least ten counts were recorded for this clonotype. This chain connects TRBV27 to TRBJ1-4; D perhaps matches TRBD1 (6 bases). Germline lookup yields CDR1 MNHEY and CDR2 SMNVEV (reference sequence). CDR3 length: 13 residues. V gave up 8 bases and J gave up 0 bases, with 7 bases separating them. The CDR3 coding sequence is TGTGCCAGCCGGACAGCAACTAATGAAAAACTGTTTTTT. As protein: CASRTATNEKLFF.

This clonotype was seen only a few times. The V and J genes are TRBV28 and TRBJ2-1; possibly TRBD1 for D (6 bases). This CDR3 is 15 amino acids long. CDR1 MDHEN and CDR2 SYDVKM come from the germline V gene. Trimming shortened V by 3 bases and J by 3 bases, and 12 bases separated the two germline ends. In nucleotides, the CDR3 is TGTGCCAGCAGTTTCCGTCGAGGGGGCTACAATGAGCAGTTCTTC. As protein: CASSFRRGGYNEQFF. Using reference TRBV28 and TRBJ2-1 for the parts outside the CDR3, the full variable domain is DVKVTQSSRYLVKRTGEKVFLECVQDMDHENMFWYRQDPGLGLRLIYFSYDVKMKEKGDIPEGYSVSREKKERFSLILESASTNQTSMYLCASSFRRGGYNEQFFGPGTRLTVL.

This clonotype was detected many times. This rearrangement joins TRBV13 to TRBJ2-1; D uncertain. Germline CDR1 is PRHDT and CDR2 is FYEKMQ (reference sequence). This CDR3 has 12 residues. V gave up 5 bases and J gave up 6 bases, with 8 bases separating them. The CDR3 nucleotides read TGTGCCAGCAGCCCTATCCCCAATGAGCAGTTCTTC. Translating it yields CASSPIPNEQFF.

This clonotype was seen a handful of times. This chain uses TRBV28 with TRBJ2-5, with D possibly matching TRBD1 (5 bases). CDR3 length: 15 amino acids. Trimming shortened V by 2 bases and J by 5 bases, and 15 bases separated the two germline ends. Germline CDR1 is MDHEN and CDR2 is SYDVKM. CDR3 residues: CASSLPAAGRETQYF. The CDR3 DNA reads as TGTGCCAGCAGTTTACCGGCGGCAGGGCGGGAGACCCAGTACTTC.

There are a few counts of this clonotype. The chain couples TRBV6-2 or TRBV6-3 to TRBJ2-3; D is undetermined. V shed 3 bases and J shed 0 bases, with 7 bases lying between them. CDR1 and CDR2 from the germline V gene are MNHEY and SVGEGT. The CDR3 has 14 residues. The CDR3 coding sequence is TGTGCCAGCAGTTATGCCGACAGCACAGATACGCAGTATTTT. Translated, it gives CASSYADSTDTQYF.

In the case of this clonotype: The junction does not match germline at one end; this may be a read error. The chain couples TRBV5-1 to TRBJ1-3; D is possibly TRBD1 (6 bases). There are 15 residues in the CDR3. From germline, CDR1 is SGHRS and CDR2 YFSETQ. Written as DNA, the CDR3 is TGCGCCAGCAGATCGGACAGTTTCTCTGGAAGCACCATATATTTT. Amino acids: CASRSDSFSGSTIYF.

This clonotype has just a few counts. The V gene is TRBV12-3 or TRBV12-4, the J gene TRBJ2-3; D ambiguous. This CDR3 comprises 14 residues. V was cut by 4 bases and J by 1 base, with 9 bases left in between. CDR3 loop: CASSSRAGTDTQYF. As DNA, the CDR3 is TGTGCCAGCAGTTCCCGCGCGGGCACAGATACGCAGTATTTT.

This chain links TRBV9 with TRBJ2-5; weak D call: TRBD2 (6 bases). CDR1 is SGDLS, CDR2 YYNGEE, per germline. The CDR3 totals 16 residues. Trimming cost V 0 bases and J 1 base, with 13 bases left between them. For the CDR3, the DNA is TGTGCCAGCAGCGTAGGGGGTAGCGGATCCCAAGAGACCCAGTACTTC. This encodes CASSVGGSGSQETQYF.

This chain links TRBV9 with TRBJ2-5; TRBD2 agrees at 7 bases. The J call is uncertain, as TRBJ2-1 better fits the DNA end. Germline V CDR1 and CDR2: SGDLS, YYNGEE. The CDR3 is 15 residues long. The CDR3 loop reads CASSAASGYYNEQFF. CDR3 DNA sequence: TGTGCCAGCAGCGCTGCTAGCGGCTATTACAATGAGCAGTTCTTC.

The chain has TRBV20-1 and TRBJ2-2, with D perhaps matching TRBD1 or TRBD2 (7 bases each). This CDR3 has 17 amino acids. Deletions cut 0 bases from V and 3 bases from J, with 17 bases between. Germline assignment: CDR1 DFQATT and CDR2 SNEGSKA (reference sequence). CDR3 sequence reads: CSARDLREGADTGELFF. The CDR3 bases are TGCAGTGCTAGAGATCTAAGGGAGGGGGCGGACACCGGGGAGCTGTTTTTT.

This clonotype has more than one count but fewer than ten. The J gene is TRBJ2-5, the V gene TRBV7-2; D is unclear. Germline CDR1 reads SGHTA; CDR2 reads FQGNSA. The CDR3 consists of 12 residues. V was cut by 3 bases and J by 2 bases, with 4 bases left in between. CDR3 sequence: CASSFRQETQYF. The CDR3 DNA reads TGTGCCAGCAGCTTCAGGCAAGAGACCCAGTACTTC. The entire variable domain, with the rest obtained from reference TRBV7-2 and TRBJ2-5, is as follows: GAGVSQSPSNKVTEKGKDVELRCDPISGHTALYWYRQSLGQGLEFLIYFQGNSAPDKSGLPSDRFSAERTGGSVSTLTIQRTQQEDSAVYLCASSFRQETQYFGPGTRLLVL.

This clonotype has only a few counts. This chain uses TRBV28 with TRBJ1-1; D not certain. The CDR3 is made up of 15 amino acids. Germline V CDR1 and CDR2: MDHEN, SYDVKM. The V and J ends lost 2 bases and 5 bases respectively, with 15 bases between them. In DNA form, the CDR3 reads TGTGCCAGCAGTTTACGGTCCGGCGTTTCGACTGAAGCTTTCTTT. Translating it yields CASSLRSGVSTEAFF.

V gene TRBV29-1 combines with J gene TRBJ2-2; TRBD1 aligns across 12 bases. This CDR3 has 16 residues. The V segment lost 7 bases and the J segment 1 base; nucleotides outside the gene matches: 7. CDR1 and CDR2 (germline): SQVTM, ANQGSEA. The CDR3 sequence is CSAGTGGSWNTGELFF. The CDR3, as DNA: TGCAGCGCCGGGACAGGGGGCTCATGGAACACCGGGGAGCTGTTTTTT.

CDR3 sequence reads: CASSLDIPDTQYF. The CDR3 region has the DNA TGCGCCAGCAGCTTGGATATACCAGATACGCAGTATTTT. The V call is TRBV5-1, the J call TRBJ2-3; D gene uncertain. V was trimmed by 0 bases and J by 4 bases, leaving 6 bases between them. Germline CDR1 reads SGHRS; CDR2 reads YFSETQ. The CDR3 runs to 13 residues. Full variable domain (missing parts from reference TRBV5-1 and TRBJ2-3): KAGVTQTPRYLIKTRGQQVTLSCSPISGHRSVSWYQQTPGQGLQFLFEYFSETQRNKGNFPGRFSGRQFSNSRSEMNVSTLELGDSALYLCASSLDIPDTQYFGPGTRLTVL.

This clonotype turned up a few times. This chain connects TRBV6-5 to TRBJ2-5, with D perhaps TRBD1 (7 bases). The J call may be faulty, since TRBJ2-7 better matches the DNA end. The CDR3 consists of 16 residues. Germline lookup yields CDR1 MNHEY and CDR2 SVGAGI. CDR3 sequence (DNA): TGTGCCAGCAGTTACTCACCCCAGGGGGGTACCTACGAGCAGTACTTC. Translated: CASSYSPQGGTYEQYF.

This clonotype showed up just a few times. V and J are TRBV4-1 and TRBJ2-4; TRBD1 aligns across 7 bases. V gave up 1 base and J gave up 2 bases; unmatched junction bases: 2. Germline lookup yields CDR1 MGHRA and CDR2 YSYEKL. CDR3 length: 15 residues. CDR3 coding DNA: TGCGCCAGCAGCCAAGGGGGACAGACCAAAAACATTCAGTACTTC. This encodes CASSQGGQTKNIQYF.

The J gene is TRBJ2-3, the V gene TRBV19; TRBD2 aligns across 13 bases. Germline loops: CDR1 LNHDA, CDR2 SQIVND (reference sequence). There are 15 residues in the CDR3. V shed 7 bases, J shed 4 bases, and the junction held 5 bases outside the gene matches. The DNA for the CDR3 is TGTGCCAGTACCTTGACTAGCGGGAGGTCAGATACGCAGTATTTT. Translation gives CASTLTSGRSDTQYF.

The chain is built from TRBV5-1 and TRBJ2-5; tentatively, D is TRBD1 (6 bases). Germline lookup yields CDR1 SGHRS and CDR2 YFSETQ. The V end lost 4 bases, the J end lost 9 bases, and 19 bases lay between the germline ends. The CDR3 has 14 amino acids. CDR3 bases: TGCGCCAGCAGCCTCGGGACACAGCCTGGGGCCCAGTACTTC. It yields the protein CASSLGTQPGAQYF.

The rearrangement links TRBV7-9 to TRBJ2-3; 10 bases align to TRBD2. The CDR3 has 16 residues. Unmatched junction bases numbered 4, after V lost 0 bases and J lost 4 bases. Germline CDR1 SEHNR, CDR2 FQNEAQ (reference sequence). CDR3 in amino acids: CASSLARAGGSDTQYF. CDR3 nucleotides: TGTGCCAGCAGCTTAGCCCGAGCGGGAGGGTCAGATACGCAGTATTTT.

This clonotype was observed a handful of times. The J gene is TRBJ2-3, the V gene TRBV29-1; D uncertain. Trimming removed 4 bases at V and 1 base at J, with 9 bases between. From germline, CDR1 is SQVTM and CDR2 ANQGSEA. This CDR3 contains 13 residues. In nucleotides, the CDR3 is TGCAGCGTTGCTGGGATTGGCACAGATACGCAGTATTTT. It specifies CSVAGIGTDTQYF.

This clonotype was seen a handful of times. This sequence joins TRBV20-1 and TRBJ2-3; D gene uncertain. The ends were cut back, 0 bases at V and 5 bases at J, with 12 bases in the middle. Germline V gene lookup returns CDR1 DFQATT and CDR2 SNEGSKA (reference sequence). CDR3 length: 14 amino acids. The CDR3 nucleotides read TGCAGTGCTAGAGATAACCAAGTTCTAGATACGCAGTATTTT. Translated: CSARDNQVLDTQYF.

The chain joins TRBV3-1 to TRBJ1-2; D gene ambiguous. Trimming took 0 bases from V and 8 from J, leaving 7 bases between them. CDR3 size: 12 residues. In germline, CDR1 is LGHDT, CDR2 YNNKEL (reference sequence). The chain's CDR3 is CASSQDKAGYTF. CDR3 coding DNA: TGTGCCAGCAGCCAAGATAAGGCGGGCTACACCTTC. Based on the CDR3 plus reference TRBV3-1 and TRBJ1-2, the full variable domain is DTAVSQTPKYLVTQMGNDKSIKCEQNLGHDTMYWYKQDSKKFLKIMFSYNNKELIINETVPNRFSPKSPDKAHLNLHINSLELGDSAVYFCASSQDKAGYTFGSGTRLTVV.

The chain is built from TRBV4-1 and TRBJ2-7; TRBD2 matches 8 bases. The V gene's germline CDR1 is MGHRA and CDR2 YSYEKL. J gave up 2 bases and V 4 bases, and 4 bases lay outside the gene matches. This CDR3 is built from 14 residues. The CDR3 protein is CASSLRTSTYEQYF. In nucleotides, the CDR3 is TGCGCCAGCAGCCTGAGGACTAGCACCTACGAGCAGTACTTC.